These T cell receptor beta chains were read from a single sample in a study of blood T cell repertoires in COVID-19. Generated by immunoSEQ multiplex PCR, the TCRdb table keeps only in-frame clones and is missing some. The table has about 220,000 clones, roughly four fifths seen once. The sequenced material came from peripheral blood. Receptor source: a woman between 25 and 40 years old who had recovered from COVID-19. Both conserved end residues are part of each CDR3. A D gene is named only where the DNA matches it firmly. The size field is filled for only some rows; it gives once, few, many or a size class.

d_gene,abundance,v_gene,j_gene,CDR3nt,CDR3aa
.,.,TRBV6-5,TRBJ1-3,TGTGCCAGCAGTTACTCGTATCCAGGTTCTGGAAACACCATATATTTT,CASSYSYPGSGNTIYF
.,once,TRBV30,TRBJ2-3,TGTGCCTGGAGTGTACGGGGGGCCTACACAGATACGCAGTATTTT,CAWSVRGAYTDTQYF
TRBD1,.,TRBV29-1,TRBJ1-1,TGCAGCCTCCAACAGGGGGCGTACACTGAAGCTTTCTTT,CSLQQGAYTEAFF
.,.,TRBV21-1,TRBJ2-7,TGTGCCAGCAGCGAGACTAGCGGAACTTCCTACGAGCAGTACTTC,CASSETSGTSYEQYF
.,.,TRBV13,TRBJ2-2,TGTGCCAGCAGCTTAGGCGGGGTTTACACCGGGGAGCTGTTTTTT,CASSLGGVYTGELFF
TRBD1,.,TRBV28,TRBJ2-4,TGTGCCAGCAGTTCAACCGGGACAGGGGGAGACATTCAGTACTTC,CASSSTGTGGDIQYF
TRBD1,.,TRBV28,TRBJ2-1,TGTGCCAGCAAATCCGCCGGGACAGGGCCCCACAATGAGCAGTTCTTC,CASKSAGTGPHNEQFF
.,few,TRBV6-1,TRBJ2-5,TGTGCCAGCAGTTTCACCAGTAAAGAGACCCAGTACTTC,CASSFTSKETQYF
.,.,TRBV15,TRBJ2-7,TGTGCCACCAGCAGAGAACTAGGACAGAACTACGAGCAGTACTTC,CATSRELGQNYEQYF
TRBD1,.,TRBV5-1,TRBJ1-1,TGCGCCAGCAGCCCAGTGACAGGGTTCTTAACTGAAGCTTTCTTT,CASSPVTGFLTEAFF
.,.,TRBV19,TRBJ2-7,TGTGCCAGTAGTTTCCCCGGGGGGCGAGAGCAGTACTTC,CASSFPGGREQYF
TRBD1,.,TRBV7-3,TRBJ2-2,TGTGCCAGCAGCCGGACCTCCTCAGGGGGCGGGGAGCTGTTTTTT,CASSRTSSGGGELFF
.,.,TRBV4-2,TRBJ2-7,TGTGCCAGCAGCCAAGGACAGGTTGGGACCTACGAGCAGTACTTC,CASSQGQVGTYEQYF
TRBD1,.,TRBV27,TRBJ1-1,TGTGCCAGCAGTAGGACAGGGGGGACCGAAGCTTTCTTT,CASSRTGGTEAFF
.,few,TRBV29-1,TRBJ1-2,TGCAGCGTAAACACTAACTATGGCTACACCTTC,CSVNTNYGYTF
TRBD2,once,TRBV19,TRBJ2-1,TGTGCCAGTCGCCTAGCGGGGACTCTTTACAATGAGCAGTTCTTC,CASRLAGTLYNEQFF
.,.,TRBV5-1,TRBJ1-1,TGCGCCAGCAGTCTGGTCGGGGGAATAGCTGAAGCTTTCTTT,CASSLVGGIAEAFF
TRBD1,.,TRBV30,TRBJ1-1,TGTGCCGTTGACAGGGCACCGGATAGGGAAGCTTTCTTT,CAVDRAPDREAFF
TRBD1,once,TRBV9,TRBJ2-1,TGTGCCAGCAGCGTAGAGGGACAGGGTCACAATGAGCAGTTCTTC,CASSVEGQGHNEQFF
.,.,TRBV4-1,TRBJ1-5,TGCGCCAGCAGCCAAGTAGGCAATCAGCCCCAGCATTTT,CASSQVGNQPQHF
.,.,TRBV5-1,TRBJ2-5,TGCGCCAGCAGTTATTCGACGAGGGTAGAACGAGAGACCCAGTACTTC,CASSYSTRVERETQYF
TRBD1,.,TRBV5-1,TRBJ2-3,TGCGCCTCCGCCCGACAGGGGGGAGATACGCAGTATTTT,CASARQGGDTQYF
TRBD2,once,TRBV5-1,TRBJ2-5,TGCGCCAGCAGCTTGGGGGCGGGAGGGCTCCAAGAGACCCAGTACTTC,CASSLGAGGLQETQYF
.,.,TRBV9,TRBJ2-1,TGTGCCAGCAGCCCCAGTTCCGCCCTCAATGAGCAGTTCTTC,CASSPSSALNEQFF
TRBD2,.,TRBV9,TRBJ2-1,TGTGCCAGCAGCGTGGGCCTAAGGGAGCGGGGTGAGCAGTTCTTC,CASSVGLRERGEQFF
TRBD1,.,TRBV6-5,TRBJ2-5,TGTGCCAGCAGCCCGGGACAGACCCCAGAGACCCAGTACTTC,CASSPGQTPETQYF
TRBD2,.,TRBV27,TRBJ2-1,TGTGCCAGCAGACCCTTCTGGACTAGCGTCCCAGATGAGCAGTTCTTC,CASRPFWTSVPDEQFF
TRBD1,.,TRBV5-1,TRBJ2-1,TGCGCCAGCAGCTTCACAGGGGGAAGAGCCTACAATGAGCAGTTCTTC,CASSFTGGRAYNEQFF
TRBD1,.,TRBV27,TRBJ1-5,TGTGCCAGCACCCCGACAGGGGCTGACAATCAGCCCCAGCATTTT,CASTPTGADNQPQHF
.,.,TRBV9,TRBJ1-6,TGTGCCAGCAGCGTAGGGGAAGGCGAGGGGGATTCACCCCTCCACTTT,CASSVGEGEGDSPLHF
.,.,TRBV10-3,TRBJ2-5,TGTGCCTTTCGGGACAAAACAATTGTAAAGACCCAGTACTTC,CAFRDKTIVKTQYF
TRBD2,.,TRBV19,TRBJ2-3,TGTGCCAGTAGTATGACTAGCGGGAGAGACACAGATACGCAGTATTTT,CASSMTSGRDTDTQYF
.,.,TRBV28,TRBJ2-7,TGTGCCAGCAGTTATTCCCGCTACGAGCAGTACTTC,CASSYSRYEQYF
.,.,TRBV5-6,TRBJ1-1,TGTGCCAGCAGCCGCTGGGGGGTAGGGGTCTCGGGTTTT,CASSRWGVGVSGF
.,few,TRBV2,TRBJ1-3,TGTGCCAGCATTCAGTTAACCTCTGGAAACACCATATATTTT,CASIQLTSGNTIYF
.,.,TRBV5-1,TRBJ1-5,TGCGCCAGCAGGAGGTATTGGGGGGACGATCAGCCCCAGCATTTT,CASRRYWGDDQPQHF
TRBD2,.,TRBV9,TRBJ2-7,TGTGCCAGCAGCGCTGGGGGGAGGGGCTCCTACGAGCAGTACTTC,CASSAGGRGSYEQYF
.,.,TRBV12-5,TRBJ2-1,TGTGCTAGTGCCGATCCCTTGGGGCTACTCTCCTACAATGAGCAGTTCTTC,CASADPLGLLSYNEQFF
TRBD1,.,TRBV27,TRBJ1-2,TGTGCCAGCAGCCGGGGACAGGGGGCTTCTTACTATGGCTACACCTTC,CASSRGQGASYYGYTF
.,.,TRBV5-6,TRBJ1-6,TGTGCCAGCAGCTTGTCGGGGCAGGGGACGTATAATTCACCCCTCCACTTT,CASSLSGQGTYNSPLHF